This entry describes one T cell receptor beta chain. The germline CDR1 and CDR2 sequences are MNHEY and SVGAGI. Trimming shortened V by 5 bases and J by 4 bases, and 12 bases separated the two germline ends. This CDR3 has 14 amino acids. This sample is part of a study of OX40 agonist ivuxolimab in advanced cancers. Whole-study context: Every patient in dose escalation had hepatocellular carcinoma, melanoma, renal cell or head and neck cancer. The mean age was approximately 60 years, ranging from about 20 to 79, with under 90% of participants male.

Profiling relied on immunoSEQ multiplex PCR, and the TCRdb table lists in-frame clones only, not all of them. The table shows 55,000 to 70,000 clones, with 75% to 85% occurring only once. The chain recombines TRBV6-5 with TRBJ1-5; tentatively, D is TRBD1 (5 bases). This specimen was CD4+ or CD8+ T cells sorted from blood, taken in a trial of the OX40 agonist ivuxolimab. The TCR sequence derives from an adult with an advanced solid tumor such as melanoma, head and neck, liver or kidney cancer. The CDR3 protein is CASSRGGRNQPQHF. The CDR3 nucleotides read TGTGCCAGCAGTAGGGGAGGTAGAAATCAGCCCCAGCATTTT.